What follows are 18 T cell receptor beta chains derived from one specimen sequenced in a study of shared clonotypes between healthy human individuals. The table came from immunoSEQ multiplex PCR; TCRdb's copy has only in-frame clones and leaves some out. The repertoire includes over 2,000,000 clones, just over 90% of them detected once, and 1.5% to 2% sits in the top ten. CD45RO-negative, CCR7-positively selected cells formed the naive CD8 fraction, excluding terminally differentiated effector memory CD45RA+ cells. The specimen was naive CD8+ T cells from PBMCs. Source of these receptors: a man younger than 35 in good health. Some clones in this sample may be carry-over from other donors' samples.

The V call is TRBV6-5, the J call TRBJ2-7; no definite D call. Trimming pared 0 bases from V and 5 bases from J, leaving 8 bases between. This CDR3 is 13 amino acids long. Per germline, CDR1 MNHEY and CDR2 SVGAGI. The CDR3 reads CASSYSEGNEQYF. The CDR3 DNA sequence: TGTGCCAGCAGTTACTCGGAAGGTAACGAGCAGTACTTC.

The V and J genes are TRBV7-6 and TRBJ1-4; no firm D call. The CDR3 is 14 residues long. The V end lost 5 bases, the J end lost 6 bases, and 13 bases lay between the germline ends. Germline assignment: CDR1 SGHVS and CDR2 FNYEAQ. This CDR3 reads CASSNRALDEKLFF. The CDR3 coding sequence is TGTGCCAGCAGCAACCGGGCCCTGGATGAAAAACTGTTTTTT.

This clone was seen a single time. The rearrangement joins TRBV10-1 to TRBJ2-2, with D possibly being TRBD1 (5 bases). Trimming pared 3 bases from V and 1 base from J, leaving 12 bases between. Germline V gives CDR1 WNHNN, CDR2 SYGVQD (reference sequence). The CDR3 runs 16 residues. In DNA, the CDR3 is TGCGCCAGCAGTGATCAGGGCCTGATGAACACCGGGGAGCTGTTTTTT. Translation: CASSDQGLMNTGELFF.

V and J are TRBV6-1 and TRBJ2-1; the match to TRBD1 covers 7 bases. In germline, CDR1 is MNHNS, CDR2 SASEGT. The CDR3 runs 15 residues. Trimming cost V 6 bases and J 8 bases; bases outside gene matches: 13. CDR3 loop: CASRPDREYSDEQFF. The CDR3 DNA reads as TGTGCCAGCAGACCAGACAGGGAGTATAGTGATGAGCAGTTCTTC.

The rearrangement joins TRBV27 to TRBJ2-3; TRBD2 matches 8 bases. Germline V gene data show CDR1 as MNHEY and CDR2 as SMNVEV (reference sequence). There are 16 residues in the CDR3. V gave up 8 bases and J gave up 6 bases; unmatched junction bases: 16. The CDR3 loop reads CASAAGVSGVRDTQYF. The CDR3 nucleotides read TGTGCCAGCGCCGCGGGTGTTAGCGGGGTTAGGGATACGCAGTATTTT.

This clone was recorded only once. The genes are TRBV27 and TRBJ1-2; the match to TRBD1 covers 9 bases. CDR3 length: 14 amino acids. Trimming removed 5 bases from V and 6 bases from J; junction bases left unmatched: 7. The germline gives CDR1 MNHEY, CDR2 SMNVEV (reference sequence). DNA of the CDR3: TGTGCCAGCAGTCCCAGACAGGGGGTCGATGGCTACACCTTC. Its translation: CASSPRQGVDGYTF.

The chain's CDR3 is CASSVPLGTANTGELFF. CDR3 nucleotide sequence: TGTGCCAGCAGCGTACCCCTAGGGACAGCGAACACCGGGGAGCTGTTTTTT. The J gene is TRBJ2-2, the V gene TRBV9; 7 positions agree with TRBD1. Germline-derived CDR1 and CDR2 are SGDLS and YYNGEE. Trimming cost V 1 base and J 0 bases; bases outside gene matches: 6. The CDR3 has 17 amino acids.

This chain connects TRBV15 to TRBJ2-5; D might be TRBD1 or TRBD2, each matching 5 bases. Germline values: CDR1 LNHNV, CDR2 YYDKDF (reference sequence). This CDR3 contains 14 residues. V was pared by 5 bases and J by 8 bases, with 18 bases between. This chain's CDR3 is CATSRSGTLITQYF. DNA for the CDR3: TGTGCCACCAGCCGTTCCGGGACCCTAATAACCCAGTACTTC. Full variable domain (remainder filled in from reference TRBV15 and TRBJ2-5): DAMVIQNPRYQVTQFGKPVTLSCSQTLNHNVMYWYQQKSSQAPKLLFHYYDKDFNNEADTPDNFQSRRPNTSFCFLDIRSPGLGDTAMYLCATSRSGTLITQYFGPGTRLLVL.

The V and J genes are TRBV5-4 and TRBJ2-1; 9 positions agree with TRBD1. CDR3 length: 15 residues. The V segment lost 1 base and the J segment 6 bases; nucleotides outside the gene matches: 5. The germline V gene has CDR1 SGHNT and CDR2 YYREEE (reference sequence). CDR3 nucleotides: TGTGCCAGCAGCTTGCTACAGGGGGCTGGCAATGAGCAGTTCTTC. This translates into CASSLLQGAGNEQFF.

The rearrangement uses TRBV7-6 and TRBJ2-3, with TRBD2 matching 9 bases. Per the germline V gene, CDR1 is SGHVS and CDR2 is FNYEAQ. The CDR3 covers 16 residues. V was pared by 3 bases and J by 3 bases, with 7 bases of the junction left unmatched. The CDR3 reads CASSFYGGLATDTQYF. CDR3 coding DNA: TGTGCCAGCAGCTTTTATGGGGGACTAGCTACAGATACGCAGTATTTT.

V gene TRBV7-9 combines with J gene TRBJ2-1; tentatively, D is TRBD1 or TRBD2 (6 bases each). Trimming removed 1 base from V and 7 bases from J, with 11 bases in between. CDR3 size: 14 residues. The V gene's germline CDR1 is SEHNR and CDR2 FQNEAQ (reference sequence). The CDR3 is CASSLVQGRNEQFF. The CDR3 nucleotides read TGTGCCAGCAGCTTAGTGCAGGGGAGGAATGAGCAGTTCTTC.

Remarks on this clone: The sample contains more than one DNA sequence encoding this CDR3. V gene TRBV9 combines with J gene TRBJ2-2; no firm D call. Deletions cut 0 bases from V and 2 bases from J, with 5 bases between. Germline CDR1 is SGDLS and CDR2 is YYNGEE. The CDR3 extends over 14 amino acids. CDR3: CASSVGGNTGELFF. The DNA for the CDR3 is TGTGCCAGCAGCGTAGGAGGTAACACCGGGGAGCTGTTTTTT.

The chain carries TRBV7-6 and TRBJ2-7; possibly TRBD2 for D (5 bases). This CDR3 has 12 amino acids. Trimming left V 8 bases short and J 5 bases short, with 13 bases between. Germline-derived CDR1 and CDR2 are SGHVS and FNYEAQ. The DNA for the CDR3 is TGTGCCAGCGGGAGCTTGGCCCACGAGCAGTACTTC. Amino acid sequence: CASGSLAHEQYF.

This clone came up once. The chain combines TRBV6-5 with TRBJ2-1; no clear D. The V gene's germline CDR1 is MNHEY and CDR2 SVGAGI. The CDR3 has 14 amino acids. The V end was cut by 2 bases, the J end by 5 bases, with 10 bases between. CDR3 sequence: CASSYGQSNNEQFF. Written as DNA, the CDR3 is TGTGCCAGCAGTTACGGCCAGTCTAACAATGAGCAGTTCTTC.

The chain links TRBV28 to TRBJ2-7; 10 bases agree with TRBD2. J was trimmed by 0 bases and V by 6 bases; bases with no gene match: 5. The CDR3 has 15 amino acids. Germline CDR1 and CDR2: MDHEN and SYDVKM. The CDR3 nucleotides read TGTGCCAGCAGCCGGGGACTAGCGCGCTCCTACGAGCAGTACTTC. Encoded protein: CASSRGLARSYEQYF.

V usage is TRBV7-9 and J usage is TRBJ1-2, with D possibly being TRBD1 (6 bases). Trimming removed 3 bases at V and 5 bases at J, with 10 bases between. In germline, CDR1 is SEHNR, CDR2 FQNEAQ (reference sequence). The length of the CDR3 is 13 residues. This chain's CDR3 is CASSLAGQYGYTF. As DNA, the CDR3 is TGTGCCAGCAGCTTGGCAGGACAGTATGGCTACACCTTC.

The chain is built from TRBV19 and TRBJ2-7, with D perhaps TRBD2 (6 bases). Deletions cut 4 bases from V and 9 bases from J, with 16 bases between. The CDR3 totals 13 residues. Germline loops: CDR1 LNHDA, CDR2 SQIVND (reference sequence). The CDR3 loop reads CASSRGVYDPQYF. The CDR3 DNA sequence: TGTGCCAGTAGTAGGGGGGTTTACGACCCGCAGTACTTC.

This chain connects TRBV7-9 to TRBJ2-1; unclear D gene. Germline V gene data show CDR1 as SEHNR and CDR2 as FQNEAQ (reference sequence). Deletions cut 4 bases from V and 12 bases from J, with 16 bases between. This CDR3 is built from 13 residues. CDR3 in amino acids: CASSSDGAVWQFF. In DNA, the CDR3 is TGTGCCAGCAGCTCGGACGGTGCGGTGTGGCAGTTCTTC. Full variable domain (rest looked up from reference TRBV7-9 and TRBJ2-1): DTGVSQNPRHKITKRGQNVTFRCDPISEHNRLYWYRQTLGQGPEFLTYFQNEAQLEKSRLLSDRFSAERPKGSFSTLEIQRTEQGDSAMYLCASSSDGAVWQFFGPGTRLTVL.